The 17 T cell receptor beta chains reported below all come from one sample, sequenced in a study of PD-L1 blockade in urothelial cancer. Using immunoSEQ multiplex PCR, the repertoire was profiled, and TCRdb retains in-frame clones only, with some absent. Counted here are around 92,000 clones, more than 80% occurring once; the ten biggest clones make up 0.85% to 1%. Time point in this sample: pretreatment peripheral blood. The specimen comprised PBMCs, sampled around atezolizumab (anti-PD-L1) treatment. Receptor source: a woman aged 80 or over with urothelial cancer.

The chain links TRBV29-1 to TRBJ2-4; D might be TRBD1 (5 bases). The CDR3 has 13 amino acids. Germline V lookup: CDR1 SQVTM, CDR2 ANQGSEA. The V gene lost 6 bases and the J gene lost 4 bases, with 13 bases spanning the gap. The CDR3 is CSVPGWTKNIQYF. For the CDR3, the DNA is TGCAGCGTCCCTGGGTGGACAAAAAACATTCAGTACTTC.

The rearrangement links TRBV7-9 to TRBJ2-3; tentative D call: TRBD2 (5 bases). The germline V and J ends were trimmed by 6 bases and 5 bases, with 12 bases remaining between them. Germline V gives CDR1 SEHNR, CDR2 FQNEAQ (reference sequence). The CDR3 covers 13 residues. CDR3 protein: CASSRTGVDTQYF. As DNA, the CDR3 is TGTGCCAGCAGTCGTACCGGGGTAGATACGCAGTATTTT.

This clone was detected once. The chain links TRBV29-1 to TRBJ2-7; 9 bases align to TRBD2. J was trimmed by 3 bases and V by 4 bases; bases with no gene match: 4. The length of the CDR3 is 13 residues. CDR1 is SQVTM and CDR2 is ANQGSEA in the germline V gene. CDR3: CSVGGAGGYEQYF. The DNA for the CDR3 is TGCAGCGTTGGAGGAGCGGGGGGCTACGAGCAGTACTTC.

The V gene is TRBV10-3, the J gene TRBJ2-7; the match to TRBD1 covers 10 bases. Looked up from germline, CDR1 is ENHRY and CDR2 is SYGVKD. This CDR3 spans 14 amino acids. Trimming at V came to 10 bases and at J to 6 bases, leaving 12 bases not matched to a gene. The CDR3 coding sequence is TGTGCCACCAACATCGGGACAGGGGACCGCGAGCAGTACTTC. As protein: CATNIGTGDREQYF.

The chain couples TRBV7-6 to TRBJ2-6, with D perhaps matching TRBD2 (6 bases). Germline V gene sequence: CDR1 SGHVS, CDR2 FNYEAQ. The CDR3 covers 13 residues. Between the trimmed V and J ends, which lost 5 bases and 4 bases, there was a span of 6 bases. For the CDR3, the DNA is TGTGCCAGCAGCGGACTAGGGGCCAACGTCCTGACTTTC. It encodes CASSGLGANVLTF.

The sample holds a few counts of this clone. This rearrangement joins TRBV28 to TRBJ2-7; D perhaps matches TRBD1 (6 bases). Germline CDR1 MDHEN, CDR2 SYDVKM. The CDR3 runs 17 residues. V was trimmed by 2 bases and J by 6 bases, leaving 23 bases between them. The DNA for the CDR3 is TGTGCCAGCAGTTTACCCTCGGGGACACCTTTATCGGGCGAGCAGTACTTC. It translates to CASSLPSGTPLSGEQYF.

This rearrangement joins TRBV5-4 to TRBJ1-1; 9 bases agree with TRBD1. Trimming took 7 bases from V and 3 from J; bases not matched to a gene: 4. CDR1 is SGHNT and CDR2 is YYREEE in the germline V gene (reference sequence). CDR3 length equals 13 residues. The CDR3 DNA sequence: TGTGCCAGCCACGGACAGGGGTACACTGAAGCTTTCTTT. Translated, it gives CASHGQGYTEAFF.

The chain couples TRBV28 to TRBJ1-1; 9 bases line up with TRBD1. V was clipped by 7 bases and J by 4 bases; unmatched bases: 16. Germline-derived CDR1 and CDR2 are MDHEN and SYDVKM. This CDR3 is 17 amino acids long. CDR3 sequence reads: CASTKDRGVSVGTEAFF. The CDR3 DNA follows: TGTGCCAGCACCAAAGACAGGGGGGTGAGTGTAGGCACTGAAGCTTTCTTT. Full variable domain (missing parts from reference TRBV28 and TRBJ1-1): DVKVTQSSRYLVKRTGEKVFLECVQDMDHENMFWYRQDPGLGLRLIYFSYDVKMKEKGDIPEGYSVSREKKERFSLILESASTNQTSMYLCASTKDRGVSVGTEAFFGQGTRLTVV.

This chain links TRBV12-5 with TRBJ1-1; no clear D. CDR1 and CDR2 (germline): LGHNT, FRNRAP. This CDR3 is built from 13 residues. V was clipped by 6 bases and J by 10 bases, with 18 bases between them. CDR3 sequence reads: CASGFSRGNGAFF. The CDR3 bases are TGTGCTAGTGGCTTCTCTCGGGGAAACGGAGCTTTCTTT.

This clone has a single count. The chain employs TRBV6-1 and TRBJ2-7, with 7 bases that match TRBD1. The CDR3 spans 15 residues. Germline V gene sequence: CDR1 MNHNS, CDR2 SASEGT. V lost 1 base to trimming and J lost 4 bases; unmatched junction nucleotides: 7. CDR3 bases: TGTGCCAGCAGTGAAGGACAGGGAAGAGGGTACGAGCAGTACTTC. Translated, it gives CASSEGQGRGYEQYF.

Turning to this clone: It is likely a read error, because the conserved phenylalanine at the end of the CDR3 is missing. It is unclear where the CDR3 begins or ends on the DNA, so no DNA is shown, and the CDR3 is as TCRdb lists it. CDR3 residues: CASSSMDKG. The V call is TRBV7-2, the J call TRBJ1-2; TRBD1, the D gene given by the table, was not confirmed from the DNA. 9 amino acids form the CDR3, both terminal residues included. CDR1 and CDR2 from the germline V gene are SGHTA and FQGNSA.

This clone was recorded once. This chain joins TRBV28 and TRBJ2-1; 8 nucleotides line up with TRBD2. The CDR3 extends over 14 amino acids. The trim removed 8 bases at V and 2 bases at J, leaving 5 bases unmatched. The V gene's germline CDR1 is MDHEN and CDR2 SYDVKM. The CDR3 loop is CASLRGGAYNEQFF. The CDR3 DNA follows: TGTGCCAGCCTTCGGGGGGGAGCCTACAATGAGCAGTTCTTC.

V is TRBV5-6 and J is TRBJ1-1; 9 nucleotides agree with TRBD1. Trimming took 3 bases from V and 4 from J; bases not matched to a gene: 13. The germline CDR1 and CDR2 sequences are SGHDT and YYEEEE. The CDR3 extends over 17 amino acids. The CDR3 protein is CASSSVPGQGSGTEAFF. The CDR3 DNA reads TGTGCCAGCAGCTCCGTCCCGGGACAGGGATCGGGCACTGAAGCTTTCTTT.

The chain joins TRBV28 to TRBJ1-3; D call uncertain. Trimming cost V 8 bases and J 0 bases, with 26 bases left between them. CDR3 size: 19 residues. CDR1 is MDHEN and CDR2 is SYDVKM in the germline V gene. The CDR3 DNA follows: TGTGCCAGCTCCCCAAGGAGGGCCCCGCTTGTTATCTCTGGAAACACCATATATTTT. Translating gives CASSPRRAPLVISGNTIYF.

V gene TRBV6-1 combines with J gene TRBJ2-1, with 7 bases that match TRBD1. CDR1 and CDR2 from the germline V gene are MNHNS and SASEGT. Trimming removed 3 bases from V and 6 bases from J; junction bases left unmatched: 5. The length of the CDR3 is 14 residues. In DNA form, the CDR3 reads TGTGCCAGCAGTGACCGGGACAGACGCAATGAGCAGTTCTTC. Translation: CASSDRDRRNEQFF.

V is TRBV2 and J is TRBJ2-2; 11 bases are shared with TRBD2. The CDR3 has 15 residues. Trimming at V came to 8 bases and at J to 2 bases, leaving 4 bases not matched to a gene. Germline loops: CDR1 SNHLY, CDR2 FYNNEI. CDR3 sequence: CASLGTSGNTGELFF. In DNA form, the CDR3 reads TGTGCCAGCCTAGGGACTAGCGGAAACACCGGGGAGCTGTTTTTT.

This clone has only one observation. V is TRBV11-2 and J is TRBJ2-1, with D unresolved. The CDR3 is made up of 14 amino acids. Germline V CDR1 and CDR2: SGHAT, FQNNGV. Trimming removed 0 bases at V and 6 bases at J, with 9 bases between. In nucleotides, the CDR3 is TGTGCCAGCAGCTTAGAACAGATGATCAATGAGCAGTTCTTC. Amino acids: CASSLEQMINEQFF. Based on the CDR3 plus reference TRBV11-2 and TRBJ2-1, the full variable domain is EAGVAQSPRYKIIEKRQSVAFWCNPISGHATLYWYQQILGQGPKLLIQFQNNGVVDDSQLPKDRFSAERLKGVDSTLKIQPAKLEDSAVYLCASSLEQMINEQFFGPGTRLTVL.